Listed below are T cell receptor beta chains from one sample, sequenced in a study of OX40 agonist ivuxolimab in advanced cancers. The repertoire was sequenced with immunoSEQ multiplex PCR; TCRdb's copy has only in-frame clones and lacks some. The top ten clones hold around 0.39% of a sample with 77,000 or so clones, roughly nine tenths of them seen once. Sequenced here: CD4+ or CD8+ T cells sorted from blood, sampled in a trial of the OX40 agonist ivuxolimab. Receptor source: an adult with an advanced solid tumor such as melanoma, head and neck, liver or kidney cancer. Both conserved end residues are part of each CDR3. Each record gives: CDR3 protein, CDR3 DNA, J gene, CDR3 length, V gene, D gene, clone size. D genes are given only for firm matches. For some rows the clone size is stated as once, few or many, or as a class when expanded; others skip it.

CDR3aa: CASSLRTSNEKLFF; CDR3nt: TGTGCCAGCAGCTTACGGACCTCTAATGAAAAACTGTTTTTT; j_gene: TRBJ1-4; len: 14; v_gene: TRBV7-9; d_gene: -; abundance: -
CDR3aa: CASSLDGELGTDTQYF; CDR3nt: TGCGCCAGCAGCTTGGATGGGGAGTTGGGCACAGATACGCAGTATTTT; j_gene: TRBJ2-3; len: 16; v_gene: TRBV5-1; d_gene: -; abundance: once
CDR3aa: CASSYSQGTYEQYF; CDR3nt: TGTGCCAGCAGTTACTCGCAGGGAACCTACGAGCAGTACTTC; j_gene: TRBJ2-7; len: 14; v_gene: TRBV6-6; d_gene: -; abundance: once
CDR3aa: CASSPMGAGEQYF; CDR3nt: TGTGCCAGCAGCCCGATGGGGGCTGGGGAGCAGTACTTC; j_gene: TRBJ2-7; len: 13; v_gene: TRBV7-9; d_gene: -; abundance: -
CDR3aa: CASSLAGTVQETQYF; CDR3nt: TGCGCCAGCAGCTTGGCCGGGACAGTCCAAGAGACCCAGTACTTC; j_gene: TRBJ2-5; len: 15; v_gene: TRBV5-1; d_gene: TRBD1; abundance: -
CDR3aa: CASSLDAFANEQFF; CDR3nt: TGTGCCAGCAGCCTTGACGCTTTCGCCAATGAGCAGTTCTTC; j_gene: TRBJ2-1; len: 14; v_gene: TRBV28; d_gene: -; abundance: -
CDR3aa: CASSRTGDPSYNEQFF; CDR3nt: TGTGCCAGCAGCCGGACAGGGGACCCCTCCTACAATGAGCAGTTCTTC; j_gene: TRBJ2-1; len: 16; v_gene: TRBV5-4; d_gene: TRBD1; abundance: -
CDR3aa: CASSRTGQGLSGANVLTF; CDR3nt: TGTGCCAGCAGCCGGACGGGACAGGGGCTCTCTGGGGCCAACGTCCTGACTTTC; j_gene: TRBJ2-6; len: 18; v_gene: TRBV14; d_gene: TRBD1; abundance: -
CDR3aa: CASSPRGSGANVLTF; CDR3nt: TGTGCCAGCAGCCCCCGGGGCTCTGGGGCCAACGTCCTGACTTTC; j_gene: TRBJ2-6; len: 15; v_gene: TRBV21-1; d_gene: -; abundance: -
CDR3aa: CASSLSSPSSNQPQHF; CDR3nt: TGTGCCAGCAGTTTATCATCCCCAAGTAGCAATCAGCCCCAGCATTTC; j_gene: TRBJ1-5; len: 16; v_gene: TRBV27; d_gene: -; abundance: -
CDR3aa: CASSMSGFLANNEQFF; CDR3nt: TGTGCCAGTAGTATGTCCGGGTTCCTAGCGAACAATGAGCAGTTCTTC; j_gene: TRBJ2-1; len: 16; v_gene: TRBV19; d_gene: -; abundance: -
CDR3aa: CASSLAQADGEAFF; CDR3nt: TGTGCCAGCAGCTTAGCTCAGGCGGACGGCGAAGCTTTCTTT; j_gene: TRBJ1-1; len: 14; v_gene: TRBV7-8; d_gene: -; abundance: -
CDR3aa: CASRRQGNTGELFF; CDR3nt: TGCGCCAGCAGGAGACAGGGGAACACCGGGGAGCTGTTTTTT; j_gene: TRBJ2-2; len: 14; v_gene: TRBV5-1; d_gene: TRBD1; abundance: -
CDR3aa: CATSREIGTGTYEQYF; CDR3nt: TGTGCCACCAGCAGAGAAATCGGGACAGGGACCTACGAGCAGTACTTC; j_gene: TRBJ2-7; len: 16; v_gene: TRBV15; d_gene: TRBD1; abundance: -
CDR3aa: CASSPGGGQGGATEAFF; CDR3nt: TGCGCCAGCAGCCCTGGGGGCGGGCAGGGGGGAGCCACTGAAGCTTTCTTT; j_gene: TRBJ1-1; len: 17; v_gene: TRBV5-1; d_gene: TRBD1; abundance: -
CDR3aa: CASSPFSRLFF; CDR3nt: TGTGCCAGCAGCCCCTTCAGCCGGCTGTTTTTT; j_gene: TRBJ2-2; len: 11; v_gene: TRBV11-3; d_gene: -; abundance: -
CDR3aa: CASSVGATGDYEQYF; CDR3nt: TGTGCCAGCAGCGTAGGAGCGACGGGCGACTACGAGCAGTACTTC; j_gene: TRBJ2-7; len: 15; v_gene: TRBV9; d_gene: -; abundance: -
CDR3aa: CASSLDGRGANVLTF; CDR3nt: TGTGCCAGCAGCTTAGATGGGAGGGGGGCCAACGTCCTGACTTTC; j_gene: TRBJ2-6; len: 15; v_gene: TRBV11-2; d_gene: -; abundance: -
CDR3aa: CAISDDFTGELFF; CDR3nt: TGTGCCATCAGTGACGATTTCACCGGGGAGCTGTTTTTT; j_gene: TRBJ2-2; len: 13; v_gene: TRBV10-3; d_gene: -; abundance: -
CDR3aa: CASSTASTDTQYF; CDR3nt: TGTGCCAGCAGTACCGCTAGCACAGATACGCAGTATTTT; j_gene: TRBJ2-3; len: 13; v_gene: TRBV28; d_gene: -; abundance: -
CDR3aa: CASSPSRGDGYTF; CDR3nt: TGTGCCAGCTCACCAAGCAGGGGAGATGGCTACACCTTC; j_gene: TRBJ1-2; len: 13; v_gene: TRBV18; d_gene: -; abundance: -
CDR3aa: CASSFPGQGANEKLFF; CDR3nt: TGTGCCAGCAGCTTTCCGGGACAGGGGGCTAATGAAAAACTGTTTTTT; j_gene: TRBJ1-4; len: 16; v_gene: TRBV5-4; d_gene: TRBD1; abundance: -
CDR3aa: CASSLTGTANEKLFF; CDR3nt: TGTGCCAGCAGCTTGACCGGGACGGCTAATGAAAAACTGTTTTTT; j_gene: TRBJ1-4; len: 15; v_gene: TRBV7-2; d_gene: -; abundance: few
CDR3aa: CASSPRDLGEQFF; CDR3nt: TGTGCCAGCTCACCCCGCGACCTAGGTGAGCAGTTCTTC; j_gene: TRBJ2-1; len: 13; v_gene: TRBV18; d_gene: -; abundance: -
CDR3aa: CSVRDMELYGYTF; CDR3nt: TGCAGCGTCCGGGACATGGAACTATATGGCTACACCTTC; j_gene: TRBJ1-2; len: 13; v_gene: TRBV29-1; d_gene: -; abundance: once
CDR3aa: CASSSNTGELFF; CDR3nt: TGTGCCAGCAGCTCGAACACCGGGGAGCTGTTTTTT; j_gene: TRBJ2-2; len: 12; v_gene: TRBV7-8; d_gene: -; abundance: once
CDR3aa: CASSPRKTGSYEQYF; CDR3nt: TGTGCCAGCAGCCCCCGGAAGACAGGGTCCTACGAGCAGTACTTC; j_gene: TRBJ2-7; len: 15; v_gene: TRBV5-6; d_gene: TRBD1; abundance: -
CDR3aa: CASSSFGDRGRNSEQYF; CDR3nt: TGTGCCAGCAGTTCCTTTGGGGACAGGGGCAGGAATTCTGAGCAGTACTTC; j_gene: TRBJ2-7; len: 17; v_gene: TRBV28; d_gene: TRBD1; abundance: -
CDR3aa: CASSLGDRAGRSWGYTF; CDR3nt: TGTGCCAGCAGCTTAGGCGACAGGGCGGGGCGGTCTTGGGGCTACACCTTC; j_gene: TRBJ1-2; len: 17; v_gene: TRBV7-8; d_gene: TRBD1; abundance: -
CDR3aa: CAISEPRRNKDTQYF; CDR3nt: TGTGCCATCAGTGAGCCCCGACGAAACAAAGATACGCAGTATTTT; j_gene: TRBJ2-3; len: 15; v_gene: TRBV10-3; d_gene: -; abundance: -
CDR3aa: CASSPMQRDNSPLHF; CDR3nt: TGTGCCAGCTCACCGATGCAGAGGGATAATTCACCCCTCCACTTT; j_gene: TRBJ1-6; len: 15; v_gene: TRBV18; d_gene: -; abundance: -
CDR3aa: CASSRTLTYEQYF; CDR3nt: TGTGCCAGCTCGCGGACTCTGACCTACGAGCAGTACTTC; j_gene: TRBJ2-7; len: 13; v_gene: TRBV18; d_gene: -; abundance: -
CDR3aa: CASSGQEGQPQHF; CDR3nt: TGTGCCAGCAGTGGACAGGAGGGGCAGCCCCAGCATTTT; j_gene: TRBJ1-5; len: 13; v_gene: TRBV6-6; d_gene: TRBD1; abundance: few
CDR3aa: CASSYKAGTDQPQHF; CDR3nt: TGTGCCAGCAGCTACAAGGCAGGGACAGATCAGCCCCAGCATTTT; j_gene: TRBJ1-5; len: 15; v_gene: TRBV7-2; d_gene: TRBD1; abundance: -
CDR3aa: CASSTQDRTPTNEKLFF; CDR3nt: TGTGCCAGTAGTACCCAAGACAGGACGCCAACTAATGAAAAACTGTTTTTT; j_gene: TRBJ1-4; len: 17; v_gene: TRBV19; d_gene: -; abundance: -
CDR3aa: CASSLVGGRDEQYF; CDR3nt: TGTGCCAGCAGCTTAGTTGGCGGGAGGGACGAGCAGTACTTC; j_gene: TRBJ2-7; len: 14; v_gene: TRBV7-2; d_gene: TRBD2; abundance: -
CDR3aa: CAIRALDRNSGNTIYF; CDR3nt: TGTGCCATCAGGGCACTAGACCGAAACTCTGGAAACACCATATATTTT; j_gene: TRBJ1-3; len: 16; v_gene: TRBV10-3; d_gene: -; abundance: -
CDR3aa: CSVEIGTSYQETQYF; CDR3nt: TGCAGCGTAGAGATTGGGACTTCGTACCAAGAGACCCAGTACTTC; j_gene: TRBJ2-5; len: 15; v_gene: TRBV29-1; d_gene: -; abundance: once
CDR3aa: CASSSGTPYGYTF; CDR3nt: TGCGCCAGCAGCTCCGGGACACCCTATGGCTACACCTTC; j_gene: TRBJ1-2; len: 13; v_gene: TRBV5-1; d_gene: -; abundance: -
CDR3aa: CAWRPSGTGNTIYF; CDR3nt: TGTGCCTGGAGACCGAGTGGAACTGGAAACACCATATATTTT; j_gene: TRBJ1-3; len: 14; v_gene: TRBV30; d_gene: -; abundance: -
CDR3aa: CASSSRSAGAMNIQYF; CDR3nt: TGTGCCAGCAGCTCCAGGTCCGCGGGGGCGATGAACATTCAGTACTTC; j_gene: TRBJ2-4; len: 16; v_gene: TRBV11-2; d_gene: -; abundance: -
CDR3aa: CASSGYRGMNTEAFF; CDR3nt: TGCGCCAGCAGTGGTTACAGGGGAATGAACACTGAAGCTTTCTTT; j_gene: TRBJ1-1; len: 15; v_gene: TRBV5-1; d_gene: TRBD1; abundance: -
CDR3aa: CASSQEPGAGGYTF; CDR3nt: TGTGCCAGCAGCCAAGAACCGGGGGCAGGTGGCTACACCTTC; j_gene: TRBJ1-2; len: 14; v_gene: TRBV4-2; d_gene: -; abundance: -
CDR3aa: CSVGDVFNEQFF; CDR3nt: TGCAGCGTTGGAGATGTCTTTAATGAGCAGTTCTTC; j_gene: TRBJ2-1; len: 12; v_gene: TRBV29-1; d_gene: -; abundance: -
CDR3aa: CASSWTGGADYEQYF; CDR3nt: TGCGCCAGCAGCTGGACAGGGGGTGCCGATTACGAGCAGTACTTC; j_gene: TRBJ2-7; len: 15; v_gene: TRBV5-1; d_gene: TRBD1; abundance: -
CDR3aa: CAHTRTVNTEAFF; CDR3nt: TGTGCCCACACCCGGACAGTGAACACTGAAGCTTTCTTT; j_gene: TRBJ1-1; len: 13; v_gene: TRBV30; d_gene: -; abundance: -